One sample yielded the 24 T cell receptor beta chains listed below, sequenced in a study of blood T cell repertoires in COVID-19. Libraries were prepared by immunoSEQ multiplex PCR; TCRdb keeps only in-frame clonotypes and omits some of them. Of 30,000 to 50,000 clones listed, approximately 85% were seen once; the top ten hold about 4.2%. Specimen: peripheral blood. The origin of the receptors is a man in his fifties or sixties with acute or convalescent COVID-19.

The chain links TRBV6-5 to TRBJ1-5; D is ambiguous. CDR1 is MNHEY and CDR2 is SVGAGI in the germline V gene. Trimming left V 0 bases short and J 6 bases short, with 9 bases between. The CDR3 loop spans 14 amino acids. In DNA form, the CDR3 reads TGTGCCAGCAGTTACTCGTACGGTAGTCAGCCCCAGCATTTT. Translated: CASSYSYGSQPQHF.

This chain joins TRBV7-9 and TRBJ2-7, with D perhaps TRBD1 (6 bases). With 1 base removed from V and 0 bases from J, the gap between germline ends came to 10 bases. Germline V gene data show CDR1 as SEHNR and CDR2 as FQNEAQ (reference sequence). The CDR3 sequence is 15 residues long. CDR3 amino acids: CASSLGTASSYEQYF. DNA of the CDR3: TGTGCCAGCAGCTTAGGGACAGCTTCCTCCTACGAGCAGTACTTC.

V and J are TRBV7-8 and TRBJ1-4; no firm D call. The germline gives CDR1 SGHVS, CDR2 FQNEAQ. This CDR3 comprises 15 residues. V was pared by 7 bases and J by 5 bases, with 17 bases between. The CDR3 DNA reads as TGTGCCAGCAATGAAAAGAGGGCGTCGAATGAAAAACTGTTTTTT. It specifies CASNEKRASNEKLFF.

The V call is TRBV4-2, the J call TRBJ2-5; TRBD1 might be the D (5 bases). This CDR3 has 15 amino acids. The V and J ends lost 1 base and 2 bases respectively, with 11 bases between them. The germline V gene encodes CDR1 LGHNA and CDR2 YNFKEQ. The CDR3 nucleotides read TGTGCCAGCAGCCAAGGGCAGGGTAATCAAGAGACCCAGTACTTC. It yields the protein CASSQGQGNQETQYF.

The rearrangement joins TRBV19 to TRBJ1-4, with TRBD1 identical over 8 bases. The CDR3 totals 18 residues. The V gene's germline CDR1 is LNHDA and CDR2 SQIVND (reference sequence). Unmatched junction bases numbered 10, after V lost 1 base and J lost 3 bases. CDR3 amino acids: CASSIAGRQGASNEKLFF. DNA for the CDR3: TGTGCCAGTAGTATAGCCGGCCGCCAGGGGGCGTCTAATGAAAAACTGTTTTTT.

This chain uses TRBV5-1 with TRBJ2-1; TRBD1 matches 8 bases. The CDR3 loop spans 16 amino acids. Germline V gene sequence: CDR1 SGHRS, CDR2 YFSETQ. J was trimmed by 0 bases and V by 4 bases; bases with no gene match: 6. CDR3 loop: CASSIRQGSSYNEQFF. CDR3 sequence (DNA): TGCGCCAGCAGCATTCGACAGGGGAGCTCCTACAATGAGCAGTTCTTC.

The chain combines TRBV3-1 (or the pseudogene TRBV3-2) with TRBJ2-7; D perhaps matches TRBD2 (6 bases). V was shortened by 0 bases and J by 0 bases, with 12 bases between the two germline ends. Germline V CDR1 and CDR2: LGHDT, YNNKEL (reference sequence). The CDR3 contains 16 residues. Here the CDR3 reads CASSQDAGRDSYEQYF. DNA of the CDR3: TGTGCCAGCAGCCAAGATGCGGGACGGGACTCCTACGAGCAGTACTTC.

V usage is TRBV28 and J usage is TRBJ1-1; D remains ambiguous. The CDR3 contains 12 residues. Germline-derived CDR1 and CDR2 are MDHEN and SYDVKM. V was clipped by 11 bases and J by 1 base, with 11 bases between them. The CDR3 is CAAGLGNTEAFF. CDR3 DNA: TGTGCCGCGGGGTTGGGGAACACTGAAGCTTTCTTT.

This sequence joins TRBV7-9 and TRBJ2-7; a possible D gene is TRBD2 (5 bases). CDR3 length: 12 amino acids. Trimming stripped 5 bases from V and 3 bases from J, with 8 bases between. Germline-derived CDR1 and CDR2 are SEHNR and FQNEAQ (reference sequence). The CDR3 region has the DNA TGTGCCAGCAGCCTCGACTACTACGAGCAGTACTTC. Its protein is CASSLDYYEQYF. Together with reference TRBV7-9 and TRBJ2-7, the CDR3 gives the full variable domain: DTGVSQNPRHKITKRGQNVTFRCDPISEHNRLYWYRQTLGQGPEFLTYFQNEAQLEKSRLLSDRFSAERPKGSFSTLEIQRTEQGDSAMYLCASSLDYYEQYFGPGTRLTVT.

This clone showed up just a few times. The chain couples TRBV9 to TRBJ1-6; maybe TRBD1 (5 bases). The CDR3 sequence is 14 residues long. V was cut by 3 bases and J by 7 bases, with 11 bases left in between. The germline V gene has CDR1 SGDLS and CDR2 YYNGEE. Here the CDR3 DNA reads TGTGCCAGCAGCGGTCAGGGTCCAAATTCACCCCTCCACTTT. Encoded protein: CASSGQGPNSPLHF.

The genes are TRBV10-3 and TRBJ1-6; TRBD1 matches 7 bases. V lost 0 bases, J lost 9 bases, and 8 bases stayed unmatched. The CDR3 totals 16 residues. Germline CDR1 and CDR2: ENHRY and SYGVKD. CDR3 sequence (DNA): TGTGCCATCAGTGAGTCGAGGGACAGACGGGGTTCACCCCTCCACTTT. Translating it yields CAISESRDRRGSPLHF.

The J gene is TRBJ2-2, the V gene TRBV6-2 or TRBV6-3; no clear D gene. The germline V gene has CDR1 MNHEY and CDR2 SVGEGT. Trimming took 5 bases from V and 3 from J, leaving 13 bases between them. The CDR3 runs 15 residues. The CDR3 coding sequence is TGTGCCAGCAGTGCGGCCAGCGTATACACCGGGGAGCTGTTTTTT. This encodes CASSAASVYTGELFF.

J is TRBJ1-4 and V is TRBV27; no definite D call. Germline CDR1 MNHEY, CDR2 SMNVEV (reference sequence). Between the trimmed V and J ends, which lost 6 bases and 8 bases, there was a span of 25 bases. This CDR3 has 17 residues. The CDR3 DNA follows: TGTGCCAGCAGCCCGACCCCCCGTGAGGCTGGCCGGGAAAAACTGTTTTTT. It translates to CASSPTPREAGREKLFF.

This chain uses TRBV28 with TRBJ2-1, with TRBD1 as a possible D gene (5 bases). The CDR3 is 13 amino acids. Trimming cost V 2 bases and J 9 bases, with 11 bases left between them. Germline V lookup: CDR1 MDHEN, CDR2 SYDVKM. CDR3 DNA sequence: TGTGCCAGCAGTTTAGGGTGGGGCGGTGAGCAGTTCTTC. It specifies CASSLGWGGEQFF.

V usage is TRBV5-1 and J usage is TRBJ1-1; possibly TRBD1 for D (6 bases). Per germline, CDR1 SGHRS and CDR2 YFSETQ. The CDR3 extends over 16 amino acids. Between the trimmed V and J ends, which lost 5 bases and 1 base, there was a span of 18 bases. Here the CDR3 reads CASSRKGVTENTEAFF. As DNA, the CDR3 is TGCGCCAGCAGTCGAAAGGGGGTTACAGAGAACACTGAAGCTTTCTTT.

With respect to this clone: This specimen includes other DNA sequences encoding the same CDR3. The rearrangement joins TRBV30 to TRBJ2-2, with D unresolved. CDR1 and CDR2 from the germline V gene are GTSNPN and SVGIG (reference sequence). Deletions cut 4 bases from V and 0 bases from J, with 9 bases between. The CDR3 contains 14 residues. CDR3 nucleotide sequence: TGTGCCTGGATACGGCAGGCGAACACCGGGGAGCTGTTTTTT. As protein: CAWIRQANTGELFF.

The genes are TRBV28 and TRBJ2-1; perhaps TRBD2 as D (6 bases). Germline CDR1 and CDR2: MDHEN and SYDVKM. V was clipped by 1 base and J by 6 bases, with 13 bases between them. This CDR3 is 15 amino acids long. Here the CDR3 reads CASSLFREVGNEQFF. CDR3 bases: TGTGCCAGCAGTTTATTCAGGGAGGTGGGCAATGAGCAGTTCTTC. The complete variable domain, with remaining parts taken from reference TRBV28 and TRBJ2-1, reads DVKVTQSSRYLVKRTGEKVFLECVQDMDHENMFWYRQDPGLGLRLIYFSYDVKMKEKGDIPEGYSVSREKKERFSLILESASTNQTSMYLCASSLFREVGNEQFFGPGTRLTVL.

J is TRBJ2-1 and V is TRBV5-1; 10 nucleotides agree with TRBD2. Germline loops: CDR1 SGHRS, CDR2 YFSETQ. V lost 4 bases, J lost 7 bases, and 14 bases stayed unmatched. The CDR3 runs to 17 residues. The CDR3 DNA follows: TGCGCCAGCAGCCGATCCGGGGCTAGCGGGAGTCGGAATGAGCAGTTCTTC. Protein product: CASSRSGASGSRNEQFF.

The V call is TRBV6-5, the J call TRBJ2-6; unclear D gene. The CDR3 is made up of 14 amino acids. With 10 bases removed from V and 2 bases from J, the gap between germline ends came to 12 bases. Germline-derived CDR1 and CDR2 are MNHEY and SVGAGI. The CDR3 sequence: CATAAPAGANVLTF. DNA for the CDR3: TGTGCCACCGCGGCCCCGGCTGGGGCCAACGTCCTGACTTTC.

The chain joins TRBV5-6 to TRBJ2-2; a weak D match, TRBD2 (5 bases). CDR1 and CDR2 (germline): SGHDT, YYEEEE. The CDR3 extends over 15 amino acids. With 6 bases removed from V and 4 bases from J, the gap between germline ends came to 16 bases. CDR3 in amino acids: CASILGGLATGELFF. CDR3 sequence (DNA): TGTGCCAGCATCCTTGGTGGGCTAGCCACCGGGGAGCTGTTTTTT.

The gene calls are TRBV5-1 and TRBJ1-3, with no clear D. The CDR3 has 15 amino acids. Trimming took off 0 bases at V and 4 bases at J, with 11 bases between the two ends. Germline CDR1 and CDR2: SGHRS and YFSETQ. The CDR3 loop is CASSLDSAVGNTIYF. CDR3 sequence (DNA): TGCGCCAGCAGCTTGGACTCCGCGGTCGGAAACACCATATATTTT.

In its sample, this clone was seen once. V usage is TRBV10-3 and J usage is TRBJ2-2, with 14 bases identical to TRBD2. J lost 0 bases, V lost 6 bases, and 6 bases had no gene match. This CDR3 comprises 18 residues. The V gene's germline CDR1 is ENHRY and CDR2 SYGVKD. The CDR3 loop is CAIRGTSGSNANTGELFF. The CDR3 DNA follows: TGTGCCATCAGGGGGACTAGCGGGAGTAACGCGAACACCGGGGAGCTGTTTTTT.

The genes are TRBV3-1 (or the pseudogene TRBV3-2) and TRBJ2-1; D is ambiguous. The CDR3 is 17 residues long. Looked up from germline, CDR1 is LGHDT and CDR2 is YNNKEL (reference sequence). V shed 0 bases and J shed 3 bases, with 15 bases lying between them. CDR3 protein: CASSQDGLVKYYNEQFF. The CDR3, as DNA: TGTGCCAGCAGCCAAGACGGCCTAGTCAAATACTACAATGAGCAGTTCTTC.

This chain joins TRBV4-3 and TRBJ2-3; no reliable D call. Germline CDR1 and CDR2: LGHNA and YSLEER. With 2 bases removed from V and 0 bases from J, the gap between germline ends came to 6 bases. There are 14 residues in the CDR3. The CDR3 is CASSQSESTDTQYF. CDR3 in DNA: TGCGCCAGCAGCCAAAGCGAGAGCACAGATACGCAGTATTTT.